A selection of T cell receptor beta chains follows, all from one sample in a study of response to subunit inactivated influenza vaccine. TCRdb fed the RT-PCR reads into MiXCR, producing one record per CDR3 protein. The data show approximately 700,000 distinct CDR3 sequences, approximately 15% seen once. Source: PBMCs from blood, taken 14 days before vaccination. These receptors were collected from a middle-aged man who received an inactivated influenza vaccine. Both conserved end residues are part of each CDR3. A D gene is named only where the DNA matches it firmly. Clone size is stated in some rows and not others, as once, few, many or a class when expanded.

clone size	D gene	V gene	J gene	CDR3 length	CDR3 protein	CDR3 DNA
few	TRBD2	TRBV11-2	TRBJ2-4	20	CASSLTHMAGGPPAKNIQYF	TGTGCCAGCAGCTTGACTCATATGGCGGGAGGGCCCCCAGCCAAAAACATTCAGTACTTC
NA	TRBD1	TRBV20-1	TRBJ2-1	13	CSAPIPGGGEQFF	TGCAGTGCCCCGATCCCAGGGGGCGGTGAGCAGTTCTTC
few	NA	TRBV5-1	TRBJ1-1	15	CASSLFLDTNTEAFF	TGCGCCAGCAGCTTGTTCCTCGACACGAACACTGAAGCTTTCTTT
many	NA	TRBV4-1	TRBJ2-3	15	CASSYRDGGTDTQYF	TGCGCCAGCAGCTACAGGGATGGGGGCACAGATACGCAGTATTTT
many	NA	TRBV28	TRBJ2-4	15	CASSPWQGRKNIQYF	TGTGCCAGCAGTCCCTGGCAGGGACGGAAAAACATTCAGTACTTC
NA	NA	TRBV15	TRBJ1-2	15	CATSRDPGQGYGYTF	TGTGCCACCAGCAGAGATCCTGGGCAGGGTTATGGCTACACCTTC
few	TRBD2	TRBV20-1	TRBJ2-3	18	CSAPRGAGGPRGADTQYF	TGCAGTGCCCCGAGGGGAGCGGGGGGCCCTCGCGGGGCAGATACGCAGTATTTT
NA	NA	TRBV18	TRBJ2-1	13	CASSPLSGNEQFF	TGTGCCAGCTCACCTCTCTCGGGCAATGAGCAGTTCTTC
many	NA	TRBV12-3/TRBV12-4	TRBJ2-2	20	CASSWGIYLRDNTNTGELFF	TGTGCCAGCAGTTGGGGGATTTATCTAAGGGACAACACGAACACCGGGGAGCTGTTTTTT
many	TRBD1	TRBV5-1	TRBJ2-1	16	CASSLVWDRVVNEQFF	TGCGCCAGCAGCTTGGTTTGGGACAGGGTTGTAAATGAGCAGTTCTTC
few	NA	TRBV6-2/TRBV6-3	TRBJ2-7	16	CASSYRGTNSRGEQYF	TGTGCCAGCAGTTATCGCGGGACGAATAGCCGGGGCGAGCAGTACTTC
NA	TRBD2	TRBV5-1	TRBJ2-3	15	CASSLWGGETDTQYF	TGCGCCAGCAGCTTATGGGGGGGAGAAACAGATACGCAGTATTTT
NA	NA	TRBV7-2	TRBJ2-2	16	CASSLVGGDHTGELFF	TGTGCCAGCAGCTTAGTCGGGGGAGACCACACCGGGGAGCTGTTTTTT
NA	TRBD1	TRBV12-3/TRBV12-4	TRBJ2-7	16	CASSSGWDSPSYEQYF	TGTGCCAGCAGTTCTGGGTGGGACAGTCCATCCTACGAGCAGTACTTC
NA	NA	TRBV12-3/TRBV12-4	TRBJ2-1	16	CASSIITGDFYNEQFF	TGTGCCAGCAGTATTATTACAGGGGACTTTTACAATGAGCAGTTCTTC
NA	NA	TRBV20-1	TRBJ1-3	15	CSAPDRRGAGNTIYF	TGCAGTGCCCCCGACAGGAGAGGGGCTGGAAACACCATATATTTT
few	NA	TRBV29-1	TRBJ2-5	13	CSVDLRTDPTIHF	TGCAGCGTTGATTTAAGGACCGACCCAACCATTCACTTC
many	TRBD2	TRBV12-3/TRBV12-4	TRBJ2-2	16	CASSLSAGRATGELFF	TGTGCCAGCAGTTTATCGGCGGGGAGGGCCACCGGGGAGCTGTTTTTT
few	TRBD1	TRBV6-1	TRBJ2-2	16	CASSSRTGGKAGELFF	TGTGCCAGCAGCTCCCGGACAGGGGGCAAGGCCGGGGAGCTGTTTTTT
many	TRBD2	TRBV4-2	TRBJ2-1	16	CASSQDLAGSYNEQFF	TGTGCCAGCAGCCAGGATCTAGCGGGCTCCTACAATGAGCAGTTCTTC
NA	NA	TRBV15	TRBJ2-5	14	CATRNREYQETQYF	TGTGCCACCAGGAACCGGGAGTACCAAGAGACCCAGTACTTC
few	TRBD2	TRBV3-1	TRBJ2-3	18	CASSQAFLAGQGTDTQYF	TGTGCCAGCAGCCAAGCTTTCCTAGCGGGGCAAGGCACAGATACGCAGTATTTT
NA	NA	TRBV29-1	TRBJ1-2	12	CSVGPGAYGYTF	TGCAGCGTTGGCCCAGGAGCCTATGGCTACACCTTC
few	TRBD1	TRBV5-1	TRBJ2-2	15	CASSPRQGGSGELFF	TGCGCCAGCAGCCCCCGACAGGGTGGTTCCGGGGAGCTGTTTTTT
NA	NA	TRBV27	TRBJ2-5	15	CASSFNQLRGETQYF	TGTGCCAGCAGTTTTAATCAGCTCCGGGGAGAGACCCAGTACTTC
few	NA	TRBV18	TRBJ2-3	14	CASSREQLTDTQYF	TGTGCCAGCTCAAGGGAACAGCTCACAGATACGCAGTATTTT
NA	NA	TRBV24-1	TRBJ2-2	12	CATSLGPGELFF	TGTGCCACCAGTCTGGGTCCCGGGGAGCTGTTTTTT
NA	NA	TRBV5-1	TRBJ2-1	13	CASRVDVGNEQFF	TGCGCCAGCAGAGTCGACGTCGGGAATGAGCAGTTCTTC
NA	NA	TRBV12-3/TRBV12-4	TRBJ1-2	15	CASSLEGLSVYGYTF	TGTGCCAGCAGTTTAGAAGGGCTCTCTGTCTATGGCTACACCTTC
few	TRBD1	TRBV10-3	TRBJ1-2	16	CAISQQGALEGYGYTF	TGTGCCATCAGTCAGCAGGGGGCCCTGGAGGGGTATGGCTACACCTTC
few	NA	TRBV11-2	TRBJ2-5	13	CASSFLQQETQYF	TGTGCCAGCAGCTTTTTACAGCAAGAGACCCAGTACTTC
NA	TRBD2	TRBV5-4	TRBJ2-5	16	CASSSPGLAGVETQYF	TGTGCCAGCAGCTCTCCGGGACTAGCGGGAGTGGAGACCCAGTACTTC